The T cell receptor (beta chain) described here comes from a study of identical twins. The junction had 11 bases not matched to a gene; V was cut back by 3 bases and J by 1 base. Per germline, CDR1 SGHAT and CDR2 FQNNGV. CDR3 length equals 17 residues. TCRdb re-called the 5' RACE reads through MiXCR, storing one row per CDR3 protein. There are 400,000 to 550,000 distinct CDR3 sequences in the sample; under 25% occur only once, and 0.91% lies in the top ten. This clonotype appeared a few times. The sample was also linked to a second study, of T cells expressing NK-cell markers.

The sequenced material came from CD4+ T cells sorted from blood. This rearrangement joins TRBV11-2 to TRBJ2-7; 8 bases fit TRBD1. The clonotype originates from a woman younger than 35 in good health. The CDR3 region is CASSLDETGVFSYEQYF. CDR3 in DNA: TGTGCCAGCAGCTTGGACGAGACAGGGGTTTTTTCCTACGAGCAGTACTTC.